This T cell receptor (beta chain) was obtained from a study of Graves' ophthalmopathy and Graves' hyperthyroidism. Study-level points and caveats: From stable hyperthyroidism, ophthalmopathy was separated by a 13-signature model with approximately 90% sensitivity and under 84% specificity.

The V and J ends lost 2 bases and 0 bases respectively, with 11 bases between them. The CDR3 covers 14 residues. Per the germline V gene, CDR1 is DFQATT and CDR2 is SNEGSKA (reference sequence). As to this clonotype: Its antigen is unknown.

Amplifying from RNA transcripts, the study obtained TCR beta CDR3 regions. HTBI primers were employed in first-round RT-PCR, then a second-round multiplex PCR followed. Each CDR3 protein is one row after TCRdb ran MiXCR on the multiplex PCR reads. The data contain more than 1,000,000 distinct CDR3 sequences, 35% to 45% of them seen just once; the ten biggest clones take up approximately 12%. This chain uses TRBV20-1 with TRBJ2-7; D not resolved. This clonotype was sampled from an adult man with Graves' hyperthyroidism. Material for sequencing was peripheral blood or thyroid tissue (not recorded which). Written as DNA, the CDR3 is TGCAGTGCTAGAATCGGAACCAGCTCCTACGAGCAGTACTTC. Translating gives CSARIGTSSYEQYF.